The 6 T cell receptor beta chains listed next were all sequenced from one sample in a study of shared clonotypes between healthy human individuals. Only in-frame clones appear in the TCRdb table, and some are missing; sequencing was by immunoSEQ multiplex PCR. Of 2.3 million or so clones in the sample, approximately 95% were seen once. The sequenced sample consisted of naive CD4+ T cells from PBMCs. Subset denoted: CD45RA+ positively selected. The receptors shown here come from a man aged 18 to 29 in good health. Some clones in this sample may be carry-over from other donors' samples.

This chain joins TRBV5-5 and TRBJ2-7; TRBD1 agrees at 11 bases. This CDR3 has 14 amino acids. V was pared by 3 bases and J by 6 bases, with 5 bases of the junction left unmatched. Germline V gene sequence: CDR1 SGHKS, CDR2 YYEKEE (reference sequence). This CDR3 reads CASSWDRGMFEQYF. Written as DNA, the CDR3 is TGTGCCAGCAGCTGGGACAGGGGGATGTTCGAGCAGTACTTC. Based on the CDR3 plus reference TRBV5-5 and TRBJ2-7, the full variable domain is DAGVTQSPTHLIKTRGQQVTLRCSPISGHKSVSWYQQVLGQGPQFIFQYYEKEERGRGNFPDRFSARQFPNYSSELNVNALLLGDSALYLCASSWDRGMFEQYFGPGTRLTVT.

The genes are TRBV7-6 and TRBJ2-7; D possibly uses TRBD1 or TRBD2 (8 bases each). The germline CDR1 and CDR2 sequences are SGHVS and FNYEAQ. V lost 4 bases, J lost 6 bases, and 28 bases lay in between. The CDR3 has 18 residues. CDR3 nucleotide sequence: TGTGCCAGCAGCTCCCAGACAGGGGCGGGAGGCCCTCTAGGCGAGCAGTACTTC. It is translated as CASSSQTGAGGPLGEQYF.

This clone came up once. The germline gene is not matched at one end of the junction; a read error may be the cause. This chain connects TRBV28 to TRBJ2-4; D is possibly TRBD1 (5 bases). The CDR3 loop spans 15 amino acids. The germline V gene has CDR1 MDHEN and CDR2 SYDVKM. Here the CDR3 DNA reads TGTGCCAGCAGTTTTAGAACGCAGACAGTTTCTGGGCCTCGCTTC. Its protein is CASSFRTQTVSGPRF.

V and J are TRBV30 and TRBJ2-5; 7 bases line up with TRBD2. CDR1 GTSNPN and CDR2 SVGIG come from the germline V gene (reference sequence). This CDR3 has 13 amino acids. The J segment lost 5 bases and the V segment lost 3 bases, leaving 6 bases of the junction unmatched. CDR3 in amino acids: CAWSRSGGETQYF. The CDR3 region has the DNA TGTGCCTGGAGCCGCTCCGGGGGGGAGACCCAGTACTTC.

This chain uses TRBV4-1 with TRBJ2-7, with D tentatively TRBD2 (5 bases). Germline lookup yields CDR1 MGHRA and CDR2 YSYEKL. The CDR3 is made up of 15 amino acids. V lost 4 bases, J lost 2 bases, and 15 bases lay in between. In DNA, the CDR3 is TGCGCCAGCAGCCTCATCCTTAGCGCTACCTACGAGCAGTACTTC. Translating it yields CASSLILSATYEQYF.

The genes are TRBV28 and TRBJ2-7; tentative D call: TRBD2 (6 bases). In germline, CDR1 is MDHEN, CDR2 SYDVKM. The CDR3 length is 16 residues. The V end lost 6 bases, the J end lost 0 bases, and 18 bases lay between the germline ends. The CDR3 here is CASSYRTSPRSYEQYF. The DNA for the CDR3 is TGTGCCAGCAGCTATCGTACTAGCCCCCGCTCCTACGAGCAGTACTTC. Supplemented by reference TRBV28 and TRBJ2-7, the full variable domain reads DVKVTQSSRYLVKRTGEKVFLECVQDMDHENMFWYRQDPGLGLRLIYFSYDVKMKEKGDIPEGYSVSREKKERFSLILESASTNQTSMYLCASSYRTSPRSYEQYFGPGTRLTVT.